The clone carrying this T cell receptor (beta chain) has only one observation. The antigen is unknown. Its ends do not fully match the called genes, so a read error is possible. The sample originates from a study of identical twins. General study results and limits: There was more out-of-frame TCR alpha sharing in monozygotic twins than models estimated. Excess sharing by twins proved weaker in beta out-of-frame sequences.

TCRdb called the 5' RACE reads again in MiXCR, with one record for every CDR3 protein. The sample lists some 320,000 distinct CDR3 sequences, over 9% occurring once. The germline V gene has CDR1 SGHTS and CDR2 YDEGEE. The CDR3 is 11 amino acids. This sample was also put to use in a study of yellow fever vaccine responses in identical twins.

The chain couples TRBV5-8 to TRBJ1-2; the D is unclear. The receptor comes from a woman under 30 in good health. The sequencing sample was made of CD8+ T cells sorted from blood. The CDR3 DNA sequence: TGTGCCAGCAGCTTGGGCACCAGAGGCGCCTTC. Protein sequence: CASSLGTRGAF.